This TCR beta chain was recorded in a study of blood T cells in healthy people across ages (dated by TCRdb to 2014 to 2015). A note on the overall study: In model experiments, template switching captured about one uniquely barcoded TCR beta cDNA molecule for every two T cells. Age-related changes in TCR beta repertoire diversity were measured in the study by deep sequencing normalized with unique cDNA molecular identifiers. Donors were grouped into four age groups: young (average approximately 16 years), middle-aged (roughly 40), aged (about 60) and long-lived (82). Donors of different ages were randomly distributed across sequencing lanes to avoid experimental bias. Two additional independent replicas of 1 million unique cDNA reads from the same blood draw were analyzed for two donors (one aged 18 to 30 and one aged 80 or older).

Concerning this clonotype: Its antigen remains unidentified. There are no base qualities to consult, and no much larger clone falls within one base.

Between the V and J ends, shortened by 0 bases and 11 bases respectively, the junction contains 11 bases. From the cysteine through the phenylalanine, the CDR3 covers 12 amino acids. CDR3 DNA only is kept here, 36 bases in frame from base 1. Based on the germline V gene, the CDR1 and CDR2 sequences are SGHDT and YYEEEE. Overall study results and their limits: Estimates of total diversity based on one million sequenced T cells were considered lower bounds and underestimates. Observed TCR beta diversity per million T cells fell roughly linearly with age, and a significant reduction was already apparent by age about 43. Donor CMV infection status was unknown, potentially confounding age-related changes in expanded clonotypes. Since profiling was done on bulk unsorted PBMCs, naive and antigen-experienced compartments could not be conclusively compared. Observed TCR beta diversity correlated strongly with the percentage of naive T cells measured by flow cytometry. Compared with the aged group, the long-lived group had more naive CD4+ T cells, fewer expanded clones and increased TCR diversity, a pattern suggesting age selection.

The library was obtained by 5' RACE. For sequencing, an Illumina HiSeq 2500 was employed. A second PCR of roughly 6 to 12 cycles was run with a J-beta primer mix and a sample-barcoded 5' primer. A template-switch 5' adaptor carrying 12 random nucleotides introduced a unique molecular identifier onto each TCR beta cDNA molecule. Each sample yielded at least 3 million CDR3-containing paired-end reads. The Mint cDNA synthesis kit, primed by a TRBC-specific oligonucleotide, was used to synthesize first-strand cDNA from all RNA. After uracil-DNA glycosylase treatment, a first 18-cycle PCR used universal primers M1SS and BC2_uni_R on all cDNA. On the study's bioinformatics: For normalization, 1 million high-quality reads were randomly selected from each sample, with every read carrying a distinct molecular identifier. Reads sharing molecular identifiers were discarded rather than binned into consensus sequences. MiTCR, run with a Q25 quality threshold and the strictest error-elimination algorithm, handled CDR3 identification, clonotype clustering and error correction. A nonparametric unseen species model with Euler transformation was used to estimate lower-bound total TCR beta diversity. The raw public data were reprocessed by TCRdb itself: fastp quality trimming at Q25, MiXCR clonotype calling, in-frame beta chains only. Each entry is one CDR3 protein sequence, shown with its most common DNA and genes. TCRdb, not the authors, supplied the V and J calls. This sample lists about 730,000 distinct CDR3 sequences; approximately 43% were detected once. Of the sample, roughly 20% is held by the ten largest clones.

Donors were under 40 systemically healthy Caucasian individuals from Russia aged roughly 6 to 90 years. Approximately 11 milliliters of peripheral blood were drawn from each donor into EDTA-treated Vacutainer tubes. Ficoll-Paque density-gradient centrifugation was used to isolate PBMCs, with at least 7 million per sample. Trizol reagent was used to extract total RNA from PBMCs, with at least 6 micrograms per sample. For every donor, an aliquot of PBMCs went through flow cytometry to measure the percentages of naive CD45RAhigh/CD27high T cells. The TCR originated in a woman in her sixties in good health. Sequenced input: blood. The V and J genes are TRBV5-6 and TRBJ1-1; the D gene is possibly TRBD1, with 5 bases matching. The encoded CDR3 is CASSLDSREAFF. The nucleotides read TGTGCCAGCAGCTTGGACTCCAGGGAGGCTTTCTTT.